This T cell receptor (beta chain) emerged from a study of vaccination and CD4 T cells after COVID-19. Study background: The convalescent group had six males, four females, seven Caucasians, two Asians, one multiracial. Timing of post-vaccine sample collection was a median 72 days after dose two, with a range of 14 to 241.

From germline, CDR1 is DFQATT and CDR2 SNEGSKA (reference sequence). V trimming: 1 base; J trimming: 7 bases; junction bases outside the gene matches: 15. The CDR3 contains 17 residues. Each CDR3 protein gets one entry after TCRdb re-called the PCR reads with MiXCR. The table includes approximately 23,000 distinct CDR3 sequences, around 53% detected once. About this clonotype itself: Its antigen is still unknown.

Study-level findings and limits: Researchers report that a median about 87% of reactive clones in convalescent patients surfaced only post-vaccination. Convalescent patients' clones that were vaccine-specific were spike mono-reactive in 304 of 307 cases.

The rearrangement links TRBV20-1 to TRBJ2-1, with 8 bases identical to TRBD2. This specimen was CD4+ T cells from blood, taken before SARS-CoV-2 vaccination. The sequence came from a human donor who had recovered from COVID-19. CDR3 sequence: CSARGFRAGGNLNEQFF. The CDR3 coding sequence is TGCAGTGCTAGAGGTTTCCGGGCGGGAGGAAACCTGAATGAGCAGTTCTTC.